This T cell receptor (beta chain) was found in a study of ipilimumab plus nivolumab after autologous stem cell transplantation (TCRdb year 2021). Concerning the study at large: A median of roughly 5 ipilimumab doses and about 8 nivolumab doses was received by trial patients. The trial enrolled patients with high-risk diffuse large B cell lymphoma, mature T cell lymphoma, or multiple myeloma undergoing autologous transplant. The DLBCL cohort included primary refractory and relapsed disease, with 18-month progression-free survival of approximately 83% and 30% respectively. The intent-to-treat population of the trial was made up of under 40 patients. The study at large found these results: According to the authors, a biologic rationale for studying the approach further came from T cell receptor repertoire, regulatory T cell phenotype and gut microbiota profiles. Combined checkpoint inhibition as post-transplant consolidation was concluded by the authors to appear tolerable.

Library prep was done by the immunoSEQ multiplex PCR assay. TCRdb stores this immuneACCESS table with in-frame sequences only. Part of the clones is absent; in the studies checked, under half of the shortfall reflects unresolved V genes, and no reason is known for the rest. Recorded for this sample are 17,000 or so clones; around 68% of them occurred a single time. The ten most abundant clones make up less than 25% of the sample. From a lookup of the germline V gene (reference sequence), CDR1 and CDR2 are LNHDA and SQIVND. The CDR3 spans 11 residues, from the cysteine through the phenylalanine. Only CDR3 DNA is held: 33 bases, read in frame from base 1. V sheds 5 bases and J sheds 10 bases, leaving 11 bases between their ends. Ipilimumab was given at 1 mg/kg intravenously on day 1 of selected weeks, and checkpoint therapy started 14 to 28 days after autologous transplant. Nivolumab was administered at 3 mg/kg intravenously on day 1 of weeks 1, 4, 7, 10, and every two weeks through week 26. The study was a Phase Ib clinical trial testing combined checkpoint inhibition with ipilimumab and nivolumab as consolidation after autologous stem cell transplantation.

This clone was seen only a few times. The antigen it recognizes is unknown. No qualities accompany the bases; no much larger clone lies one base away. This clonotype was obtained from a male donor with diffuse large B-cell lymphoma. Recombination joined TRBV19 with TRBJ1-1; no D gene can be assigned with confidence. Source: PBMCs, taken in a trial of ipilimumab plus nivolumab as post-transplant consolidation. The CDR3 region has the sequence CASSAPIGAFF. At the DNA level, the sequence is TGTGCCAGTAGTGCCCCCATTGGAGCTTTCTTT.